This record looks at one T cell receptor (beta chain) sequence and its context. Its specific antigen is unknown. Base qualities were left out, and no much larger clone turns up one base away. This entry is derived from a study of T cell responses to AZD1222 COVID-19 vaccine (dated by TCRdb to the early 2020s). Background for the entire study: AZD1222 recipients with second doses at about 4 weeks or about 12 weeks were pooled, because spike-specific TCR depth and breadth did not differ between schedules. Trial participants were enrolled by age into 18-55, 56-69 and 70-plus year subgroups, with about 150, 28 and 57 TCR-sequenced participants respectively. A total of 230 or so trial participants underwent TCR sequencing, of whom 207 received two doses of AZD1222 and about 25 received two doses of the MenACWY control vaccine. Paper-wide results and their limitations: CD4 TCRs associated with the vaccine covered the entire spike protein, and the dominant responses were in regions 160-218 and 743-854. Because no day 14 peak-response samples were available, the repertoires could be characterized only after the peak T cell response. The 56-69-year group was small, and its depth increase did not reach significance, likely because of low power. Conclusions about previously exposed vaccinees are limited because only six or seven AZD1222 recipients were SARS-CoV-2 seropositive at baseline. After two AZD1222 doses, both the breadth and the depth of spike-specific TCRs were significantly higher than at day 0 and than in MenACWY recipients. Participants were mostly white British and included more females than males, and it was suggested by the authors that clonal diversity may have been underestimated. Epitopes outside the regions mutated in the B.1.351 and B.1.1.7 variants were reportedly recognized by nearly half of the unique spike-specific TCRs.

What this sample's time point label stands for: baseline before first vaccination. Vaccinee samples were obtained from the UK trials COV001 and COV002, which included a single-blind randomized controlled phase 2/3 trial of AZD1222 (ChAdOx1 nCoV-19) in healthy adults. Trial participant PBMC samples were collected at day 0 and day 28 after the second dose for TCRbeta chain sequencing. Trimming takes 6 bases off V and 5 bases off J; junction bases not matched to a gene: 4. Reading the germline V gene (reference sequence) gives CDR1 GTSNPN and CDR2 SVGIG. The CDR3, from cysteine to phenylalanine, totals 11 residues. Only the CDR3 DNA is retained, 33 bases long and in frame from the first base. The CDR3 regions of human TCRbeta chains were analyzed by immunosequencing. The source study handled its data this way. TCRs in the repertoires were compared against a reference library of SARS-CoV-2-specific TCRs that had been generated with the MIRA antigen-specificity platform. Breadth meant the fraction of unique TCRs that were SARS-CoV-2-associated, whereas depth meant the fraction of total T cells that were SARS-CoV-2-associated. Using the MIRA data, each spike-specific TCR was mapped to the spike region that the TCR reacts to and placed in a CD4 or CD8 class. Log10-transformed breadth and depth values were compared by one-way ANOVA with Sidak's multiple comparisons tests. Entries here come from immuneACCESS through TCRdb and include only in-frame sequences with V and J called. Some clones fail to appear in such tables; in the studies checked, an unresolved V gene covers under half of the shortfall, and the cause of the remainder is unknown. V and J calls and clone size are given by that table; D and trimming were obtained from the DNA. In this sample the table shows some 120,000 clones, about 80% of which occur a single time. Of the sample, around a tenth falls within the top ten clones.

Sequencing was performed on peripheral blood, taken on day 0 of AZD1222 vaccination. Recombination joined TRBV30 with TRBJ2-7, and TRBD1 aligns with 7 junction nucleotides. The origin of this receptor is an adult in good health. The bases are TGTGCCTGCTCAGGGGGAGACGAGCAGTACTTC. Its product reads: CACSGGDEQYF.